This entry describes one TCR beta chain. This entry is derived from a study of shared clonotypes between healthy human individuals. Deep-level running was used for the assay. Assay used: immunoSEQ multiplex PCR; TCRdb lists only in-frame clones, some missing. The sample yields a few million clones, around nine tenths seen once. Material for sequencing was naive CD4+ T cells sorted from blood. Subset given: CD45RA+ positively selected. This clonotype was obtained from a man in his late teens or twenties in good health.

The CDR3 sequence: CASSLPKFARGNQPQHF. The CDR3 nucleotides are TGTGCCAGCAGTTTACCTAAATTCGCCCGGGGCAATCAGCCCCAGCATTTT. The V gene is TRBV28, the J gene TRBJ1-5; D gene ambiguous. The CDR3 covers 17 residues. CDR1 MDHEN and CDR2 SYDVKM come from the germline V gene. V shed 2 bases and J shed 2 bases, with 16 bases lying between them.